This entry lists 8 T cell receptor beta chains sequenced from one sample in a study of T cells in Graves' hyperthyroidism and ophthalmopathy. Amplification of TCR beta CDR3 regions used RNA as the template. With the HTBI primer set, the TCR CDR3 went through a first round of RT-PCR. One entry per CDR3 protein results from TCRdb running MiXCR on the multiplex PCR reads. The profile shows approximately 210,000 distinct CDR3 sequences, roughly 15% of them singletons. Sequencing was performed on blood. The receptors were sampled from a man in his fifties or sixties with Graves' hyperthyroidism.

This clonotype has a handful of counts. One junction end does not reproduce the germline sequence, and a read error may be involved. The J gene is TRBJ2-7, the V gene TRBV7-7; TRBD2 might be the D (7 bases). The CDR3 totals 16 residues. CDR1 and CDR2 (germline): SSHAT, FNYEAQ (reference sequence). The CDR3 DNA reads as TGTGCTAGCAGCTTAGTTCGGGGGGCTGCCTCCTACGAGCAGTACTTC. Amino acid sequence: CASSLVRGAASYEQYF.

This clonotype occurred many times. This chain uses TRBV7-9 with TRBJ2-7, with a possible D match to TRBD1 (5 bases). The CDR3 totals 13 residues. Germline V gives CDR1 SEHNR, CDR2 FQNEAQ (reference sequence). The V end lost 4 bases, the J end lost 0 bases, and 7 bases lay between the germline ends. CDR3 region: CASSSDSSYEQYF. CDR3 nucleotide sequence: TGTGCCAGCAGCTCTGACAGCTCCTACGAGCAGTACTTC.

In its sample, this clonotype was seen many times. The rearrangement uses TRBV6-1 and TRBJ2-1, with 8 bases identical to TRBD1. Germline lookup yields CDR1 MNHNS and CDR2 SASEGT. The V and J ends lost 5 bases and 3 bases, in that order; junction bases with no gene match: 6. CDR3 length equals 15 residues. CDR3 in DNA: TGTGCCAGCAGTAGAGGGACAGGAAGCTACAATGAGCAGTTCTTC. This encodes CASSRGTGSYNEQFF.

Remarks on this clonotype: This may stem from a read error, because a much larger clone lies one nucleotide away. The gene calls are TRBV30 and TRBJ2-7, with D uncertain. The CDR3 length is 13 residues. Germline lookup yields CDR1 GTSNPN and CDR2 SVGIG (reference sequence). V was trimmed by 0 bases and J by 2 bases, leaving 8 bases between them. The CDR3 sequence: CAWSVAKAYEQYF. CDR3 DNA: TGTGCCTGGAGTGTGGCGAAAGCCTACGAGCAGTACTTC. The full variable domain, with the rest looked up from reference TRBV30 and TRBJ2-7, is SQTIHQWPATLVQPVGSPLSLECTVEGTSNPNLYWYRQAAGRGLQLLFYSVGIGQISSEVPQNLSASRPQDRQFILSSKKLLLSDSGFYLCAWSVAKAYEQYFGPGTRLTVT.

V gene TRBV14 combines with J gene TRBJ2-2; either TRBD1 or TRBD2 may supply D (5 bases each). The V end lost 5 bases, the J end lost 7 bases, and 20 bases lay between the germline ends. The CDR3 contains 16 residues. Germline V gene data show CDR1 as SGHDN and CDR2 as FVKESK. In DNA form, the CDR3 reads TGTGCCAGCAGCTCATCTCGGGACCCAACGATCGGGGAGCTGTTTTTT. It translates to CASSSSRDPTIGELFF.

The chain links TRBV5-6 to TRBJ2-1; 9 positions match TRBD2. The ends lost 2 bases at V and 0 bases at J; junction bases unmatched: 3. The CDR3 consists of 16 residues. The germline CDR1 and CDR2 sequences are SGHDT and YYEEEE. The CDR3 bases are TGTGCCAGCAGCTTTTGGCGGGAGGGCTCCTACAATGAGCAGTTCTTC. Translating it yields CASSFWREGSYNEQFF.

This clonotype was found many times. The rearrangement joins TRBV6-1 to TRBJ1-3; 7 nucleotides align to TRBD1. CDR1 MNHNS and CDR2 SASEGT come from the germline V gene. J was trimmed by 2 bases and V by 6 bases; bases with no gene match: 7. This CDR3 contains 15 residues. Written as DNA, the CDR3 is TGTGCCAGCAGAAGTACCGACAGGGCTGGAAACACCATATATTTT. Amino acids: CASRSTDRAGNTIYF.

Many counts were recorded for this clonotype. The chain combines TRBV27 with TRBJ2-3, with D possibly matching TRBD2 (5 bases). Germline V CDR1 and CDR2: MNHEY, SMNVEV (reference sequence). This CDR3 has 14 amino acids. V was cut by 3 bases and J by 4 bases, with 11 bases left in between. This CDR3 is CASSFSWESDTQYF. The DNA for the CDR3 is TGTGCCAGCAGTTTCTCGTGGGAGTCAGATACGCAGTATTTT.